These 24 T cell receptor beta chains originate from one sample sequenced in a study of Ad26.COV2.S vaccination and SARS-CoV-2 variants. Treatment of the sample: 15 to 20 received Ad26.COV2.S at low or high dose, single or two shots; about 5 received placebo; per-sample allocation not given. On day 63 after the first injection, vaccine and placebo recipients gave samples. The protocol was immunoSEQ multiplex PCR, while the TCRdb copy is restricted to in-frame clones and leaves out a portion. This table holds some 520,000 clones, about 83% found once. The sample in question was peripheral blood, obtained in a trial of Ad26.COV2.S vaccine versus placebo. These receptors were collected from a person aged 18-65 years who received the Ad26.COV2.S COVID-19 vaccine or a placebo.

The rearrangement joins TRBV6-5 to TRBJ2-2; unclear D gene. V dropped 8 bases and J dropped 6 bases, with 7 bases sitting between them. This CDR3 spans 11 amino acids. Germline V gene lookup returns CDR1 MNHEY and CDR2 SVGAGI. CDR3 protein: CASSDAGELFF. CDR3 nucleotides: TGTGCCAGCTCGGACGCCGGGGAGCTGTTTTTT.

The rearrangement uses TRBV2 and TRBJ1-3; D ambiguous. This CDR3 has 15 amino acids. Trimming shortened V by 7 bases and J by 4 bases, and 17 bases separated the two germline ends. Germline V gives CDR1 SNHLY, CDR2 FYNNEI. The CDR3: CASTPEGIWGNTIYF. Written as DNA, the CDR3 is TGTGCCAGCACACCCGAGGGCATCTGGGGAAACACCATATATTTT.

This clone was detected once. The chain couples TRBV30 to TRBJ1-1; the match to TRBD1 covers 8 bases. Unmatched junction bases numbered 8, after V lost 2 bases and J lost 0 bases. Germline lookup yields CDR1 GTSNPN and CDR2 SVGIG (reference sequence). The CDR3 length is 16 residues. The chain's CDR3 is CAWSRRAGGLNTEAFF. In DNA form, the CDR3 reads TGTGCCTGGAGTCGTAGAGCAGGGGGCCTGAACACTGAAGCTTTCTTT.

This clone has only a few counts. The chain couples TRBV30 to TRBJ1-5; 7 nucleotides agree with TRBD1. CDR1 is GTSNPN and CDR2 is SVGIG in the germline V gene (reference sequence). Losses at the gene ends were 6 bases for V and 3 bases for J; bases not matched to a gene: 2. The CDR3 is made up of 12 amino acids. DNA for the CDR3: TGTGCCTGTGACAGGGACAATCAGCCCCAGCATTTT. Protein sequence: CACDRDNQPQHF.

V and J are TRBV29-1 and TRBJ2-4, with 9 bases matching TRBD1. The V gene's germline CDR1 is SQVTM and CDR2 ANQGSEA. The junction had 6 bases not matched to a gene; V was cut back by 6 bases and J by 9 bases. The CDR3 is 12 residues long. The CDR3: CSVVDRGGIQYF. CDR3 nucleotides: TGCAGCGTAGTGGACAGGGGAGGCATTCAGTACTTC.

This sequence joins TRBV7-2 and TRBJ2-5; either TRBD1 or TRBD2 may supply D (5 bases each). The V end lost 3 bases, the J end lost 0 bases, and 11 bases lay between the germline ends. Germline V CDR1 and CDR2: SGHTA, FQGNSA. The CDR3 is made up of 15 amino acids. The CDR3 region is CASSFGTTYQETQYF. The CDR3 DNA follows: TGTGCCAGCAGCTTCGGGACCACGTACCAAGAGACCCAGTACTTC.

This chain links TRBV13 with TRBJ2-2, with TRBD2 matching 12 bases. With V trimmed by 3 bases and J by 4 bases, 9 bases remained unmatched. CDR1 and CDR2 from the germline V gene are PRHDT and FYEKMQ (reference sequence). The CDR3 length is 18 residues. CDR3 sequence reads: CASSFWLAGGQGTGELFF. The CDR3 DNA follows: TGTGCCAGCAGCTTTTGGCTAGCGGGAGGGCAGGGCACCGGGGAGCTGTTTTTT.

The rearrangement links TRBV7-2 to TRBJ1-2, with D maybe TRBD1 (6 bases). Per germline, CDR1 SGHTA and CDR2 FQGNSA. The CDR3 sequence is 13 residues long. V was pared by 1 base and J by 7 bases, with 10 bases between. In nucleotides, the CDR3 is TGTGCCAGCAGCTTAGTAAGGGGGGCTGGCTACACCTTC. It codes for CASSLVRGAGYTF.

CDR3 amino acids: CASSYDNRAWNSPLHF. The CDR3, as DNA: TGTGCCAGCAGTTACGATAACCGAGCTTGGAATTCACCCCTCCACTTT. This chain links TRBV6-6 with TRBJ1-6; D is ambiguous. The CDR3 contains 16 residues. Germline CDR1 is MNHNY and CDR2 is SVGAGI (reference sequence). The V end lost 2 bases, the J end lost 7 bases, and 15 bases lay between the germline ends.

In the case of this clone: Sequence at one end of the junction differs from germline and may be a read error. The chain employs TRBV5-4 and TRBJ2-7; D gene uncertain. Germline loops: CDR1 SGHNT, CDR2 YYREEE (reference sequence). CDR3 length: 12 residues. The CDR3 DNA reads as TGTGCCAGCAGCTCAGCCGGCCAGCGTCCTCACTTC. It translates to CASSSAGQRPHF.

This clone was recorded once. The gene calls are TRBV19 and TRBJ2-3, with 9 bases aligning to TRBD1. The CDR3 loop spans 16 amino acids. Germline V CDR1 and CDR2: LNHDA, SQIVND (reference sequence). Trimming removed 5 bases from V and 11 bases from J; junction bases left unmatched: 17. The CDR3 sequence is CASSLGGQGLSTWQYF. DNA of the CDR3: TGTGCCAGTAGTTTAGGGGGACAGGGCCTTTCTACGTGGCAGTATTTT.

This clone was detected a few times. The chain uses TRBV6-6 and TRBJ1-6, with 8 nucleotides matching TRBD1. The ends lost 5 bases at V and 5 bases at J; junction bases unmatched: 11. Germline lookup yields CDR1 MNHNY and CDR2 SVGAGI (reference sequence). The CDR3 has 17 residues. The CDR3 region is CASSLYHGQGDNSPLHF. CDR3 nucleotide sequence: TGTGCCAGCAGTCTCTACCACGGACAGGGTGATAATTCACCCCTCCACTTT.

The rearrangement links TRBV19 to TRBJ2-4; 7 bases are shared with TRBD1. Germline assignment: CDR1 LNHDA and CDR2 SQIVND (reference sequence). The CDR3 runs 17 residues. V shed 2 bases, J shed 0 bases, and the junction held 7 bases outside the gene matches. The CDR3 region has the DNA TGTGCCAGTAGTATATTTACAGGGGCGGGAGCCAAAAACATTCAGTACTTC. It encodes CASSIFTGAGAKNIQYF.

V and J are TRBV5-4 and TRBJ1-2; no reliable D call. The length of the CDR3 is 14 residues. CDR1 SGHNT and CDR2 YYREEE come from the germline V gene (reference sequence). V gave up 0 bases and J gave up 6 bases, with 12 bases separating them. The CDR3 protein is CASSLGRRSDGYTF. CDR3 DNA sequence: TGTGCCAGCAGCTTGGGGCGGAGATCGGATGGCTACACCTTC.

The genes are TRBV30 and TRBJ1-1; D is uncertain. With 2 bases removed from V and 11 bases from J, the gap between germline ends came to 12 bases. Per the germline V gene, CDR1 is GTSNPN and CDR2 is SVGIG (reference sequence). The CDR3 has 11 residues. CDR3 nucleotide sequence: TGTGCCTGGAGTCGCGGACTCGGGGCTTTCTTT. The encoded protein is CAWSRGLGAFF.

This clone occurred once. The genes are TRBV6-6 and TRBJ1-5, with TRBD1 as a possible D gene (5 bases). Germline loops: CDR1 MNHNY, CDR2 SVGAGI (reference sequence). The CDR3 extends over 13 amino acids. Trimming took off 4 bases at V and 4 bases at J, with 8 bases between the two ends. CDR3 amino acids: CASSSRVNQPQHF. The CDR3 DNA reads TGTGCCAGCAGTTCCAGGGTTAATCAGCCCCAGCATTTT.

The chain recombines TRBV29-1 with TRBJ2-5; 8 bases are shared with TRBD2. J gave up 5 bases and V 0 bases, and 8 bases lay outside the gene matches. Per the germline V gene, CDR1 is SQVTM and CDR2 is ANQGSEA. The CDR3 has 15 residues. The CDR3 here is CSVEDPAGALETQYF. CDR3 bases: TGCAGCGTTGAAGATCCAGCGGGAGCTCTTGAGACCCAGTACTTC.

A single count supports this clone. The V gene is TRBV6-5, the J gene TRBJ2-7; the match to TRBD1 covers 9 bases. The CDR3 length is 15 residues. The J segment lost 7 bases and the V segment lost 6 bases, leaving 13 bases of the junction unmatched. CDR1 MNHEY and CDR2 SVGAGI come from the germline V gene. The CDR3 loop is CASRTGTGIFSEQYF. DNA for the CDR3: TGTGCCAGCAGAACCGGGACAGGGATCTTCTCGGAGCAGTACTTC.

The chain uses TRBV5-1 and TRBJ2-7; possible D gene TRBD2, 7 bases. Trimming left V 0 bases short and J 7 bases short, with 17 bases between. The CDR3 length is 15 residues. Germline CDR1 is SGHRS and CDR2 is YFSETQ. The CDR3 coding sequence is TGCGCCAGCAGCTTGGCCCGGGGGGCCTGGGGGGAGCAGTACTTC. As protein: CASSLARGAWGEQYF.

This chain uses TRBV6-6 with TRBJ1-2, with TRBD1 as a possible D gene (5 bases). V lost 2 bases, J lost 0 bases, and 10 bases lay in between. The CDR3 is 15 amino acids. Germline-derived CDR1 and CDR2 are MNHNY and SVGAGI (reference sequence). This CDR3 is CASSYRDGSNYGYTF. The CDR3 DNA reads TGTGCCAGCAGTTACCGGGACGGCTCTAACTATGGCTACACCTTC.

The genes are TRBV4-2 and TRBJ1-5; no clear D gene. V was clipped by 1 base and J by 4 bases, with 11 bases between them. The CDR3 spans 15 residues. Per the germline V gene, CDR1 is LGHNA and CDR2 is YNFKEQ. The CDR3 sequence is CASSQVLAANQPQHF. The CDR3 nucleotides read TGTGCCAGCAGCCAAGTATTGGCAGCGAATCAGCCCCAGCATTTT.

In regard to this clone: The junction differs from germline at one of its ends, possibly a read error. This rearrangement joins TRBV5-1 to TRBJ2-5; 10 nucleotides align to TRBD2. CDR3 length: 16 residues. Germline V gene sequence: CDR1 SGHRS, CDR2 YFSETQ. The chain's CDR3 is CASSPLGAGGQEPQYF. CDR3 nucleotides: TGCGCCAGCAGCCCGCTAGGAGCGGGAGGGCAAGAGCCCCAGTACTTC.

This clone was observed a few times. The CDR3 DNA sequence: TGTGCCAGCAGCCTCGGGCGGGCGGGAGGACCTTACAATGAGCAGTTCTTC. Translating gives CASSLGRAGGPYNEQFF. This chain joins TRBV7-2 and TRBJ2-1; TRBD2 matches at 8 bases. Germline CDR1 reads SGHTA; CDR2 reads FQGNSA. The CDR3 runs 17 residues. With 5 bases clipped from V and 4 bases from J, the junction kept 13 bases outside the gene matches. Variable domain in full (rest from reference TRBV7-2 and TRBJ2-1): GAGVSQSPSNKVTEKGKDVELRCDPISGHTALYWYRQSLGQGLEFLIYFQGNSAPDKSGLPSDRFSAERTGGSVSTLTIQRTQQEDSAVYLCASSLGRAGGPYNEQFFGPGTRLTVL.

The chain uses TRBV28 and TRBJ1-1; D is unresolved. The CDR3 covers 14 residues. Between the trimmed V and J ends, which lost 7 bases and 7 bases, there was a span of 19 bases. Germline CDR1 reads MDHEN; CDR2 reads SYDVKM. The CDR3 protein is CASIPPRPTHEAFF. The CDR3 region has the DNA TGTGCCAGCATCCCTCCGAGACCGACCCATGAAGCTTTCTTT.